This T cell receptor (beta chain) was sequenced in a study of T-cell memory formation after mild COVID-19. Study outcomes and limitations: Confirmation was lacking for SARS-CoV-2 specificity of second-wave clones that peaked on day 37.

TCR alpha and TCR beta cDNA libraries carrying sample barcodes and UMIs were produced by 5'RACE using constant-segment primers. TCRdb processed the 5' RACE reads anew with MiXCR; each CDR3 protein has one entry. The sample yields about 410,000 distinct CDR3 sequences, 15% to 20% seen once. The germline CDR1 and CDR2 sequences are SGHAT and FQNNGV. The CDR3 sequence is 17 residues long. Trimming cost V 0 bases and J 0 bases; bases outside gene matches: 4. Comment on this clonotype: The antigen remains unidentified.

Sequencing input: PBMCs or a T cell subset sorted from them (not recorded which). The receptor was isolated from a man younger than 30 who had mild COVID-19 (a few samples of this study predate the infection). Cell type and time point are not known. The chain has TRBV11-2 and TRBJ2-7; TRBD2 matches at 11 bases. In DNA form, the CDR3 reads TGTGCCAGCAGCTTAGATGGGACTAGCGGTAGCTCCTACGAGCAGTACTTC. The encoded protein is CASSLDGTSGSSYEQYF. Filled out from reference TRBV11-2 and TRBJ2-7, the complete variable domain reads EAGVAQSPRYKIIEKRQSVAFWCNPISGHATLYWYQQILGQGPKLLIQFQNNGVVDDSQLPKDRFSAERLKGVDSTLKIQPAKLEDSAVYLCASSLDGTSGSSYEQYFGPGTRLTVT.